What follows are 30 T cell receptor beta chains derived from one specimen sequenced in a study of identical twins. TCRdb used MiXCR to reprocess the 5' RACE reads, holding one entry per CDR3 protein. The table has about 520,000 distinct CDR3 sequences, around 20% seen once. Another study also made use of these data, one on T cells expressing NK-cell markers.

The sample comprised CD4+ T cells sorted from blood. Every receptor here comes from a woman between 18 and 30 years old in good health.

The chain carries TRBV2 and TRBJ2-1; D is uncertain. V lost 5 bases, J lost 8 bases, and 13 bases lay in between. CDR1 is SNHLY and CDR2 is FYNNEI in the germline V gene. This CDR3 comprises 13 residues. The DNA for the CDR3 is TGTGCCAGCAGTCCCCTATCTGGCGATGAGCAGTTCTTC. Translating it yields CASSPLSGDEQFF.

In its sample, this clonotype was seen many times. This chain uses TRBV5-1 with TRBJ2-5; 8 bases map to TRBD1. The ends lost 4 bases at V and 5 bases at J; junction bases unmatched: 7. The CDR3 contains 14 residues. In germline, CDR1 is SGHRS, CDR2 YFSETQ. The CDR3 DNA reads TGCGCCAGCAGCCTGACAGGGGTAGGCGAGACCCAGTACTTC. This gives the protein CASSLTGVGETQYF.

The sample holds a few counts of this clonotype. The chain employs TRBV20-1 and TRBJ2-1; 14 nucleotides agree with TRBD2. The length of the CDR3 is 14 residues. The germline gives CDR1 DFQATT, CDR2 SNEGSKA (reference sequence). V was pared by 5 bases and J by 7 bases, with 4 bases of the junction left unmatched. CDR3 sequence: CSAPRTSGRNEQFF. For the CDR3, the DNA is TGCAGTGCTCCCCGGACTAGCGGGAGGAATGAGCAGTTCTTC.

This rearrangement joins TRBV9 to TRBJ2-2, with 8 nucleotides matching TRBD2. Germline V gene lookup returns CDR1 SGDLS and CDR2 YYNGEE. CDR3 length: 15 residues. Trimming at V came to 3 bases and at J to 7 bases, leaving 8 bases not matched to a gene. The CDR3 bases are TGTGCCAGCAGCGGCCTCCCCGGGAGGGACGGGGAGCTGTTTTTT. This translates into CASSGLPGRDGELFF.

This clonotype was observed a few times. The genes are TRBV6-6 and TRBJ1-2, with D hard to call. V lost 7 bases, J lost 4 bases, and 16 bases lay in between. This CDR3 comprises 14 residues. The germline V gene encodes CDR1 MNHNY and CDR2 SVGAGI (reference sequence). CDR3 DNA sequence: TGTGCCAGCACCCCGGGTGGCGATTTCTATGGCTACACCTTC. Translation gives CASTPGGDFYGYTF.

This clonotype has at least ten counts. The chain combines TRBV20-1 with TRBJ1-5; 7 nucleotides align to TRBD1. Per the germline V gene, CDR1 is DFQATT and CDR2 is SNEGSKA (reference sequence). CDR3 length: 13 amino acids. V lost 6 bases to trimming and J lost 2 bases; unmatched junction nucleotides: 4. This chain's CDR3 is CSATTGGNQPQHF. The CDR3 DNA follows: TGCAGTGCCACCACAGGGGGCAATCAGCCCCAGCATTTT.

The sample holds a few counts of this clonotype. This chain uses TRBV20-1 with TRBJ2-1; the match to TRBD2 covers 10 bases. Looked up from germline, CDR1 is DFQATT and CDR2 is SNEGSKA (reference sequence). The junction had 5 bases not matched to a gene; V was cut back by 7 bases and J by 5 bases. This CDR3 is built from 13 residues. In DNA form, the CDR3 reads TGCAGTGTCCTAGCGGGAGCTAACAATGAGCAGTTCTTC. Translation: CSVLAGANNEQFF.

This clonotype was counted a few times. V usage is TRBV20-1 and J usage is TRBJ1-2; D ambiguous. V was trimmed by 3 bases and J by 1 base, leaving 9 bases between them. Germline values: CDR1 DFQATT, CDR2 SNEGSKA (reference sequence). The CDR3 is 13 amino acids. CDR3 DNA: TGCAGTGCTAGGCCGGAGTTTAACTATGGCTACACCTTC. Translated, it gives CSARPEFNYGYTF.

The chain recombines TRBV20-1 with TRBJ2-2, with D maybe TRBD2 (5 bases). The germline V and J ends were trimmed by 1 base and 0 bases, with 21 bases remaining between them. Germline-derived CDR1 and CDR2 are DFQATT and SNEGSKA (reference sequence). This CDR3 comprises 19 residues. For the CDR3, the DNA is TGCAGTGCTAGAGCCTTATACGGGAATAGCTTCTCGAACACCGGGGAGCTGTTTTTT. It is translated as CSARALYGNSFSNTGELFF.

This rearrangement joins TRBV12-3 or TRBV12-4 to TRBJ1-1; D gene ambiguous. With 5 bases removed from V and 0 bases from J, the gap between germline ends came to 10 bases. This CDR3 is built from 14 residues. The CDR3 coding sequence is TGTGCCAGCAGTGAATACCAAATGAACACTGAAGCTTTCTTT. Translated: CASSEYQMNTEAFF.

This rearrangement joins TRBV6-5 to TRBJ2-4; no reliable D call. This CDR3 spans 15 amino acids. The germline CDR1 and CDR2 sequences are MNHEY and SVGAGI. V was pared by 1 base and J by 6 bases, with 13 bases between. DNA of the CDR3: TGTGCCAGCAGTTACTTGGCTCAGCTAAGAAACATTCAGTACTTC. Translation gives CASSYLAQLRNIQYF.

This clonotype was counted a few times. The chain employs TRBV20-1 and TRBJ1-5; D unclear. Trimming cost V 1 base and J 1 base, with 11 bases left between them. Germline V gene data show CDR1 as DFQATT and CDR2 as SNEGSKA (reference sequence). The CDR3 runs 15 residues. In DNA form, the CDR3 reads TGCAGTGCTAGAGGTGCGAGTCCGAGCAATCAGCCCCAGCATTTT. It translates to CSARGASPSNQPQHF.

The chain couples TRBV20-1 to TRBJ2-1; TRBD1 or TRBD2 may be the D gene (5 bases each). CDR1 and CDR2 (germline): DFQATT, SNEGSKA (reference sequence). The ends were cut back, 6 bases at V and 5 bases at J, with 17 bases in the middle. The CDR3 sequence is 14 residues long. The CDR3 DNA sequence: TGCAGTGCCATCCGGGACCTGACCGACAATGAGCAGTTCTTC. Encoded protein: CSAIRDLTDNEQFF.

This rearrangement joins TRBV29-1 to TRBJ2-1; D is undetermined. The CDR3 runs 12 residues. Germline assignment: CDR1 SQVTM and CDR2 ANQGSEA. The V gene lost 7 bases and the J gene lost 8 bases, with 15 bases spanning the gap. The CDR3 region is CSARPGSDEQFF. The CDR3 DNA follows: TGCAGCGCGCGCCCAGGATCGGATGAGCAGTTCTTC.

This chain links TRBV7-3 with TRBJ1-2; 7 bases line up with TRBD1. Per germline, CDR1 SGHTA and CDR2 FQGTGA. J lost 3 bases, V lost 4 bases, and 8 bases had no gene match. This CDR3 spans 15 amino acids. CDR3 DNA sequence: TGTGCCAGCAGCTCTGCCCGACAGGGTGACTATGGCTACACCTTC. Translation: CASSSARQGDYGYTF.

This clonotype has just a few counts. The chain is built from TRBV12-3 or TRBV12-4 and TRBJ2-2, with D perhaps matching TRBD2 (7 bases). The V and J ends lost 4 bases and 6 bases respectively, with 12 bases between them. The length of the CDR3 is 14 residues. The CDR3 DNA follows: TGTGCCAGCAGTTATCAGGGGAGGGCCGGGGAGCTGTTTTTT. It specifies CASSYQGRAGELFF.

The chain recombines TRBV6-1 with TRBJ2-2; weak D call: TRBD2 (6 bases). V was shortened by 7 bases and J by 2 bases, with 11 bases between the two germline ends. The CDR3 sequence is 14 residues long. Germline V gives CDR1 MNHNS, CDR2 SASEGT. The CDR3 is CASTNSGNTGELFF. CDR3 in DNA: TGTGCCAGCACTAATAGCGGTAACACCGGGGAGCTGTTTTTT.

The table lists this clonotype with a count of one. The J gene is TRBJ2-7, the V gene TRBV2; D possibly corresponds to TRBD2 (6 bases). The germline V and J ends were trimmed by 2 bases and 4 bases, with 12 bases remaining between them. CDR3 size: 14 residues. Germline V gene sequence: CDR1 SNHLY, CDR2 FYNNEI. The CDR3 sequence: CASSEHPGGYEQYF. The CDR3 nucleotides are TGTGCCAGCAGTGAACACCCTGGAGGGTACGAGCAGTACTTC.

CDR3 protein: CAISEVVYGYTF. Written as DNA, the CDR3 is TGTGCCATCAGTGAGGTGGTTTATGGCTACACCTTC. The V call is TRBV10-3, the J call TRBJ1-2; no clear D gene. The germline gives CDR1 ENHRY, CDR2 SYGVKD. The CDR3 has 12 residues. V was pared by 2 bases and J by 5 bases, with 6 bases between.

This clonotype was observed a few times. The chain carries TRBV20-1 and TRBJ2-3; 11 bases agree with TRBD2. From germline, CDR1 is DFQATT and CDR2 SNEGSKA (reference sequence). The CDR3 spans 15 residues. With V trimmed by 1 base and J by 5 bases, 5 bases remained unmatched. CDR3 sequence reads: CSARGLAGIGDTQYF. In DNA form, the CDR3 reads TGCAGTGCTAGAGGACTAGCGGGAATTGGAGATACGCAGTATTTT.

This clonotype was recorded a few times. This chain joins TRBV7-2 and TRBJ1-2, with D perhaps TRBD1 (5 bases). The germline V and J ends were trimmed by 5 bases and 4 bases, with 14 bases remaining between them. Germline CDR1 and CDR2: SGHTA and FQGNSA. CDR3 length: 14 residues. The CDR3 DNA follows: TGTGCCAGCAGCGATCGCAGGGAGTCCTATGGCTACACCTTC. This encodes CASSDRRESYGYTF. Variable domain in full (rest from reference TRBV7-2 and TRBJ1-2): GAGVSQSPSNKVTEKGKDVELRCDPISGHTALYWYRQSLGQGLEFLIYFQGNSAPDKSGLPSDRFSAERTGGSVSTLTIQRTQQEDSAVYLCASSDRRESYGYTFGSGTRLTVV.

This chain joins TRBV20-1 and TRBJ2-5; 9 nucleotides align to TRBD2. The ends lost 2 bases at V and 5 bases at J; junction bases unmatched: 9. Germline V gene lookup returns CDR1 DFQATT and CDR2 SNEGSKA (reference sequence). This CDR3 region has 15 residues. CDR3: CSARNFAGGPETQYF. DNA of the CDR3: TGCAGTGCTAGAAACTTTGCGGGGGGGCCGGAGACCCAGTACTTC.

This sequence joins TRBV7-2 and TRBJ2-7; D is perhaps TRBD2 (6 bases). V was pared by 2 bases and J by 0 bases, with 11 bases between. The CDR3 consists of 15 residues. Per the germline V gene, CDR1 is SGHTA and CDR2 is FQGNSA. CDR3 in DNA: TGTGCCAGCAGCTTAAGGCCGGAGGGCTCCTACGAGCAGTACTTC. This sequence encodes CASSLRPEGSYEQYF.

The rearrangement links TRBV12-5 to TRBJ1-1; D gene unclear. Germline CDR1 is LGHNT and CDR2 is FRNRAP. The CDR3 is made up of 18 amino acids. Trimming cost V 5 bases and J 6 bases, with 28 bases left between them. The CDR3 sequence: CASGNFPGRSVGFAEAFF. The DNA of the CDR3 is TGTGCTAGTGGTAACTTTCCCGGACGGTCCGTGGGGTTCGCTGAAGCTTTCTTT.

The chain uses TRBV5-1 and TRBJ2-5, with a possible D match to TRBD1 (6 bases). CDR1 is SGHRS, CDR2 YFSETQ, per germline. The CDR3 totals 14 residues. Between the trimmed V and J ends, which lost 4 bases and 5 bases, there was a span of 15 bases. CDR3 coding DNA: TGCGCCAGCAGCCAAGGGGTTCAGGGGGAGACCCAGTACTTC. Amino acid sequence: CASSQGVQGETQYF. Combining the CDR3 with reference TRBV5-1 and TRBJ2-5 gives the whole variable domain KAGVTQTPRYLIKTRGQQVTLSCSPISGHRSVSWYQQTPGQGLQFLFEYFSETQRNKGNFPGRFSGRQFSNSRSEMNVSTLELGDSALYLCASSQGVQGETQYFGPGTRLLVL.

J is TRBJ2-7 and V is TRBV6-1; 12 nucleotides line up with TRBD2. CDR3 length equals 16 residues. Germline CDR1 and CDR2: MNHNS and SASEGT. The ends lost 6 bases at V and 5 bases at J; junction bases unmatched: 11. The CDR3 reads CASRGLTGTSGHEQYF. The CDR3 DNA is TGTGCCAGCAGGGGATTAACAGGGACTAGCGGGCACGAGCAGTACTTC.

The rearrangement joins TRBV9 to TRBJ2-7, with 8 bases that match TRBD1. Germline values: CDR1 SGDLS, CDR2 YYNGEE. The CDR3 has 13 amino acids. V was pared by 3 bases and J by 6 bases, with 5 bases of the junction left unmatched. The CDR3 reads CASSEIQGGEQYF. The DNA of the CDR3 is TGTGCCAGCAGCGAGATACAGGGGGGCGAGCAGTACTTC.

The genes are TRBV29-1 and TRBJ2-1; 12 bases agree with TRBD2. CDR1 SQVTM and CDR2 ANQGSEA come from the germline V gene. V was pared by 3 bases and J by 5 bases, with 5 bases of the junction left unmatched. CDR3 length: 15 residues. The CDR3 DNA reads TGCAGCGTTGAGAGGACTAGCGGGGTCAACAATGAGCAGTTCTTC. This encodes CSVERTSGVNNEQFF.

The table lists this clonotype with a few counts. CDR3 nucleotides: TGTGCCAGCACCCGGCCCGGCGGATTAAACTATGGCTACACCTTC. Its protein product is CASTRPGGLNYGYTF. This chain uses TRBV5-4 with TRBJ1-2; D is unclear. Germline loops: CDR1 SGHNT, CDR2 YYREEE (reference sequence). The CDR3 length is 15 residues. Trimming took 6 bases from V and 2 from J, leaving 17 bases between them.

Only a few counts were recorded for this clonotype. This chain links TRBV7-2 with TRBJ1-1; TRBD1 might be the D (6 bases). Germline V gene sequence: CDR1 SGHTA, CDR2 FQGNSA. The V end lost 2 bases, the J end lost 5 bases, and 15 bases lay between the germline ends. The CDR3 extends over 15 amino acids. The CDR3 DNA sequence: TGTGCCAGCAGCTTATTGGGACATCGAACAACTGAAGCTTTCTTT. Translating it yields CASSLLGHRTTEAFF.